This is a list of T cell receptor beta chains from one sample in a study of CD8 T cells in Susac syndrome. In TCRdb, the immunoSEQ multiplex PCR reads were re-called with MiXCR into one record per CDR3 protein. Of almost 450,000 distinct CDR3 sequences detected, 75% to 90% appear once; the ten largest clones hold 0.09% to 0.15%. Sample: CD8+ T cells from PBMCs. The receptors were gathered from a human donor with multiple sclerosis. The CDR3 runs from the conserved cysteine through the conserved F or W. A D gene is named only where the DNA matches it firmly. The size entry is marked missing in some rows and otherwise reads once, few, many or a size class.

>-|-|TRBJ2-6|TRBV10-2
CASTGTLDSGANVLTF
TGCGCCAGCACCGGGACACTTGACTCTGGGGCCAACGTCCTGACTTTC
>-|few|TRBJ2-7|TRBV6-1
CAGGVRGRLEQYF
TGTGCTGGGGGCGTGCGGGGGCGCCTCGAGCAGTACTTC
>-|-|TRBJ2-7|TRBV30
CAWSWGGDEQYF
TGTGCCTGGAGCTGGGGAGGCGACGAGCAGTACTTC
>-|-|TRBJ2-7|TRBV20-1
CSARDLTAVSYEQYF
TGCAGTGCTAGAGATCTAACAGCAGTCTCCTACGAGCAGTACTTC
>-|-|TRBJ2-3|TRBV4-1
CASSQDRGLAFTDTQYF
TGCGCCAGCAGCCAAGATCGGGGCCTCGCTTTCACAGATACGCAGTATTTT
>-|-|TRBJ2-2|TRBV2
CAASQGGTGELFF
TGTGCCGCCTCTCAGGGGGGAACCGGGGAGCTGTTTTTT
>TRBD1|-|TRBJ1-3|TRBV11-3
CASSSTGDSGNTIYF
TGTGCCAGCAGCTCCACAGGGGACTCTGGAAACACCATATATTTT
>-|-|TRBJ1-1|TRBV4-2
CASSPRGGLNTEAFF
TGTGCCAGCAGCCCCAGAGGAGGTTTGAACACTGAAGCTTTCTTT
>TRBD1|-|TRBJ2-1|TRBV3-1
CASSIQGLQDEQFF
TGTGCCAGCAGCATACAGGGGTTACAAGATGAGCAGTTCTTC
>-|-|TRBJ2-5|TRBV27
CASSGRSPLRETQYF
TGTGCCAGCTCGGGACGCTCACCTTTGAGAGAGACCCAGTACTTC
>-|-|TRBJ1-1|TRBV19
CASSISHGLNTEAFF
TGTGCCAGTAGTATTTCCCATGGGCTGAACACTGAAGCTTTCTTT
>-|-|TRBJ2-2|TRBV12-3/TRBV12-4
CASSFPPGRIALANTGELFF
TGTGCCAGCAGTTTTCCTCCGGGACGGATTGCCCTTGCGAACACCGGGGAGCTGTTTTTT
>-|-|TRBJ1-1|TRBV30
CAWSEKGLGSEAFF
TGTGCCTGGAGTGAGAAGGGGTTAGGTAGTGAAGCTTTCTTT
>-|few|TRBJ1-2|TRBV4-2
CASSQPNVGDYGYTF
TGTGCCAGCAGCCAACCTAACGTCGGGGACTATGGCTACACCTTC
>TRBD1|-|TRBJ2-3|TRBV20-1
CSARDSFVGQGADTQYF
TGCAGTGCTAGAGATTCGTTTGTGGGACAGGGAGCAGATACGCAGTATTTT
>-|-|TRBJ2-1|TRBV13
CASSLESEQFF
TGTGCCAGCAGCTTAGAGAGTGAGCAGTTCTTC
>-|-|TRBJ2-1|TRBV24-1
CATESSGRNNEQFF
TGTGCCACCGAATCTTCGGGCAGGAACAATGAGCAGTTCTTC
>TRBD1|-|TRBJ1-6|TRBV9
CASSIRTGSLSSYNSPLHF
TGTGCCAGCAGCATCCGGACAGGGTCATTGAGCTCCTATAATTCACCCCTCCACTTT
>-|-|TRBJ2-2|TRBV12-5
CASGLVLSGTGELFF
TGTGCTAGTGGTTTGGTACTGTCAGGGACCGGGGAGCTGTTTTTT
>-|-|TRBJ2-1|TRBV20-1
CSASRERGNEQFF
TGCAGTGCTAGCCGGGAGCGTGGCAATGAGCAGTTCTTC
>-|-|TRBJ1-2|TRBV27
CASSPTPRPRGYGYTF
TGTGCCAGCAGCCCTACACCCCGTCCACGAGGCTATGGCTACACCTTC
>TRBD2|-|TRBJ2-7|TRBV3-1
CASSQPGLAGDDLYEQYF
TGTGCCAGCAGCCAGCCGGGACTAGCGGGAGATGATCTCTACGAGCAGTACTTC
>-|-|TRBJ2-1|TRBV30
CAWSVPWTEEVQFF
TGTGCCTGGAGTGTACCTTGGACCGAAGAGGTGCAGTTCTTC
>-|-|TRBJ2-2|TRBV19
CASNLNTGELFF
TGTGCCAGTAACCTCAACACCGGGGAGCTGTTTTTT
>TRBD1|once|TRBJ1-1|TRBV5-1
CASSLGDRGQRTEAFF
TGCGCCAGCAGCTTGGGGGACAGGGGGCAACGGACTGAAGCTTTCTTT
>TRBD1|-|TRBJ2-7|TRBV20-1
CSAPTQGQGAYEQYF
TGCAGTGCCCCAACCCAGGGACAGGGCGCCTACGAGCAGTACTTC
>-|-|TRBJ2-3|TRBV30
CAWTGYTDTQYF
TGTGCCTGGACAGGGTACACAGATACGCAGTATTTT